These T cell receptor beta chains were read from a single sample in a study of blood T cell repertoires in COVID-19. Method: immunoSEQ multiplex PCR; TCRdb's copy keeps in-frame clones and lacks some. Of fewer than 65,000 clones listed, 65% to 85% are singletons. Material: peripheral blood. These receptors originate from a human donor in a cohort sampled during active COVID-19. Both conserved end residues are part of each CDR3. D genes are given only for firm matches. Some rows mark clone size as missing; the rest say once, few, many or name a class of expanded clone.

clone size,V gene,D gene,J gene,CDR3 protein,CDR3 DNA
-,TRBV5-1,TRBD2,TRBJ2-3,CASSLEREADTQYF,TGCGCCAGCAGCTTGGAGCGGGAAGCAGATACGCAGTATTTT
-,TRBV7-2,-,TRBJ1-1,CASSEQVGAAEAFF,TGTGCCAGCAGCGAACAGGTGGGGGCCGCTGAAGCTTTCTTT
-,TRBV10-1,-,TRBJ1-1,CASGGVENTEAFF,TGCGCCAGCGGGGGGGTCGAGAACACTGAAGCTTTCTTT
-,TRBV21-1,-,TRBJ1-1,CASSLSGRGMNTEAFF,TGTGCCAGCAGCCTCTCCGGACGGGGGATGAACACTGAAGCTTTCTTT
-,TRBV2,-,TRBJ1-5,CASSETTVSGEPQHF,TGTGCCAGCAGTGAAACGACTGTTTCGGGGGAGCCCCAGCATTTT
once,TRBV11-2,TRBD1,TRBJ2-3,CASQDRRTDTQYF,TGTGCCTCGCAGGACAGGAGGACAGATACGCAGTATTTT
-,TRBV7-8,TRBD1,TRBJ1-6,CASSLDRGRSPLHF,TGTGCCAGCAGCTTAGACAGGGGCAGATCACCCCTCCACTTT
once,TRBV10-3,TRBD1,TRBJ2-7,CAISGGDRGWYEQYF,TGTGCCATAAGTGGAGGGGACAGGGGATGGTACGAGCAGTACTTC
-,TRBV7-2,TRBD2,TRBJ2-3,CASSLRLAGGTDTQYF,TGTGCCAGCAGCTTACGACTAGCGGGGGGCACAGATACGCAGTATTTT
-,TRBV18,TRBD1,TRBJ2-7,CASSPGTDYEQYF,TGTGCCAGCTCGCCCGGGACAGACTACGAGCAGTACTTC
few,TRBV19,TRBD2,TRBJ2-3,CASSRTSGGGGGTDTQYF,TGTGCCAGTAGTCGGACTAGCGGGGGCGGGGGAGGCACAGATACGCAGTATTTT
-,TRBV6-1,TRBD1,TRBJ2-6,CASSERVDRPWPGANVLTF,TGTGCCAGCAGTGAACGCGTGGACAGGCCTTGGCCTGGGGCCAACGTCCTGACTTTC
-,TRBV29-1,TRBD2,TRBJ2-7,CSGASGTNSYEQYF,TGCAGCGGAGCTAGCGGGACTAACTCCTACGAGCAGTACTTC
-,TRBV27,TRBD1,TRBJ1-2,CASLSPGTGVGYTF,TGTGCCAGCCTTTCTCCAGGGACAGGGGTCGGCTACACCTTC
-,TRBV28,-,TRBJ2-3,CASSPGLGGTDTQYF,TGTGCCAGCAGTCCCGGACTAGGGGGGACAGATACGCAGTATTTT
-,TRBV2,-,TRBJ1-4,CASSEARTEKLFF,TGTGCCAGCAGTGAAGCGCGAACGGAAAAACTGTTTTTT
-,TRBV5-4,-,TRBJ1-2,CASRDWNYGYTF,TGTGCCAGCAGGGACTGGAACTATGGCTACACCTTC
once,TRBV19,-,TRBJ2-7,CASSSRAYEQYF,TGTGCCAGTAGTTCTCGCGCCTACGAGCAGTACTTC
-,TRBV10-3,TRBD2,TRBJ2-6,CAISAGLAGGPRSGANVLTF,TGTGCCATCAGTGCGGGGCTAGCGGGAGGCCCCCGCTCTGGGGCCAACGTCCTGACTTTC
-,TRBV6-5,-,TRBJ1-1,CASSYAAASTEAFF,TGTGCCAGCAGTTACGCTGCGGCTAGCACTGAAGCTTTCTTT
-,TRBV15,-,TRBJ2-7,CATSRDGLSQEQYF,TGTGCCACCAGCAGAGATGGACTGTCCCAGGAGCAGTACTTC
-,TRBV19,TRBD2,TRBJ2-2,CASIKLAGVNTGELFF,TGTGCCAGTATCAAACTAGCGGGAGTTAACACCGGGGAGCTGTTTTTT
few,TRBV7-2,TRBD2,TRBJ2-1,CASSSTSGQYNEQFF,TGTGCCAGCAGCTCGACTAGCGGACAATACAATGAGCAGTTCTTC
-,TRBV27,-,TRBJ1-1,CASSGRLNTEAFF,TGTGCCAGCTCCGGGAGATTGAACACTGAAGCTTTCTTT
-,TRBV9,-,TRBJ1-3,CASSVEQSGNTIYF,TGTGCCAGCAGCGTAGAACAGTCTGGAAACACCATATATTTT
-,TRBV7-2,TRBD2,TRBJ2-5,CASSFNGGQETQYF,TGTGCCAGCAGCTTCAACGGGGGGCAAGAGACCCAGTACTTC
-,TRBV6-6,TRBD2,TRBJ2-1,CASSPGTTSYNEQFF,TGTGCCAGCAGCCCCGGGACTACTTCCTACAATGAGCAGTTCTTC
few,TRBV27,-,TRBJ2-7,CASSLAGLVGDEQYF,TGTGCCAGCAGTTTAGCGGGTCTTGTCGGGGACGAGCAGTACTTC
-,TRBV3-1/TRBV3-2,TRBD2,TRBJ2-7,CASSQSSGRGEQYF,TGTGCCAGCAGCCAAAGTAGCGGGAGAGGCGAGCAGTACTTC
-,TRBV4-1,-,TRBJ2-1,CASSQDIRTDWNEQFF,TGCGCCAGCAGCCAAGATATAAGGACAGATTGGAATGAGCAGTTCTTC
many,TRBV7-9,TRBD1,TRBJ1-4,CASSSGTGGIHYEKLFF,TGTGCCAGCAGCTCGGGGACAGGGGGTATCCACTATGAAAAACTGTTTTTT
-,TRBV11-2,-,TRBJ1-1,CASSFFRANTEAFF,TGTGCCAGCAGCTTTTTCAGGGCTAACACTGAAGCTTTCTTT
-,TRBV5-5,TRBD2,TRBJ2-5,CASSPGLAGGKLQETQYF,TGTGCCAGCAGCCCAGGACTAGCGGGGGGGAAGTTACAAGAGACCCAGTACTTC
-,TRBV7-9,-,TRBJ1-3,CASSPPRIRGNTIYF,TGTGCCAGCAGCCCCCCCAGAATTCGTGGAAACACCATATATTTT
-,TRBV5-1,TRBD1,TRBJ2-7,CASSINDDRAYEQYF,TGCGCCAGCAGCATTAATGACGACAGGGCCTACGAGCAGTACTTC
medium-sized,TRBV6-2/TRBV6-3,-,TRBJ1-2,CASSYSMTGGGYTF,TGTGCCAGCAGTTACTCGATGACAGGCGGCGGCTACACCTTC
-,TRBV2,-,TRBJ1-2,CASSASRTANYGYTF,TGTGCCAGCAGTGCCTCCCGGACAGCTAACTATGGCTACACCTTC
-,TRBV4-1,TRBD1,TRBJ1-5,CASSREGQGKQPQHF,TGCGCCAGCAGCCGCGAGGGACAGGGCAAACAGCCCCAGCATTTT
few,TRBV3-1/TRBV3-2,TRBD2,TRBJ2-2,CASSGGGALTGELFF,TGTGCCAGCAGCGGGGGAGGGGCTTTGACCGGGGAGCTGTTTTTT
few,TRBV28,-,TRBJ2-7,CASSLGFGRGSLYEQYF,TGTGCCAGCAGTTTAGGTTTCGGCAGGGGATCCCTCTACGAGCAGTACTTC
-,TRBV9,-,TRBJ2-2,CASSGENTGELFF,TGTGCCAGCAGCGGCGAAAACACCGGGGAGCTGTTTTTT
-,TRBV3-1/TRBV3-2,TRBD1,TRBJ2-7,CASSGRDRGYEQYF,TGTGCCAGCAGCGGCCGGGACAGGGGCTACGAGCAGTACTTC
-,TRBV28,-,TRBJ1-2,CARSRAGGGAYGYTF,TGTGCCCGCAGTCGAGCGGGGGGGGGCGCTTATGGCTACACCTTC
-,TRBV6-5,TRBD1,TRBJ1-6,CASSTDRGSPLHF,TGTGCCAGCAGTACGGACAGGGGTTCACCCCTCCACTTT
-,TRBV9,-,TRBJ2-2,CASSVGTGRRVTGELFF,TGTGCCAGCAGCGTAGGGACTGGGCGTCGTGTCACCGGGGAGCTGTTTTTT